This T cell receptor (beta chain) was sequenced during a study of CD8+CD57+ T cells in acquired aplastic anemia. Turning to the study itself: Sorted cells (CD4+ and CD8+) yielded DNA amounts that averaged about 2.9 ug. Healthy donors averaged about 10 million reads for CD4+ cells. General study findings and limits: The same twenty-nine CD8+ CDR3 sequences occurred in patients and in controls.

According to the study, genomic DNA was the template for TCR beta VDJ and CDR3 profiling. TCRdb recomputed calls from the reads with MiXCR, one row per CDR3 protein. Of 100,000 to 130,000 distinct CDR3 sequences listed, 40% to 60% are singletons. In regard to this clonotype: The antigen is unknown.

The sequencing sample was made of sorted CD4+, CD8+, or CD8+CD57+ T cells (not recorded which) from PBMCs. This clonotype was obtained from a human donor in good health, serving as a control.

The CDR3 region is CAISVGGGAGEQFF. CDR3 nucleotides: TGTGCCATCAGTGTTGGCGGGGGGGCCGGAGAGCAGTTCTTC. The rearrangement links TRBV10-3 to TRBJ2-1, with 9 nucleotides matching TRBD2. CDR1 ENHRY and CDR2 SYGVKD come from the germline V gene. The CDR3 runs to 14 residues. J gave up 10 bases and V 4 bases, and 8 bases lay outside the gene matches.